The T cell receptor (beta chain) under discussion was sequenced for a study of blood T cell repertoires in COVID-19. Study-wide background: Sources were T cells, B-cell-depleted T cells, or PBMCs; the material itself was cDNA or gDNA.

Cohort 3 recovered donors had two negative PCRs, clearance, or symptom resolution. The repertoire was sequenced with immunoSEQ multiplex PCR; TCRdb's copy has only in-frame clones and lacks some. The table shows 150,000 to 250,000 clones, with roughly four fifths occurring only once. With 0 bases removed from V and 7 bases from J, the gap between germline ends came to 14 bases. The CDR3 totals 16 residues. The germline V gene has CDR1 SGHRS and CDR2 YFSETQ. The J gene is TRBJ1-6, the V gene TRBV5-1; tentative D call: TRBD1 (5 bases). The sequenced sample consisted of PBMCs or T cells enriched from blood (not recorded which). This receptor was taken from a man aged 40-49 years who had recovered from COVID-19. Here the CDR3 DNA reads TGCGCCAGCAGCTTGGCCGAAAGACAGCTAAATTCACCCCTCCACTTT. Protein: CASSLAERQLNSPLHF.